The TCR beta chain under discussion was sequenced for a study of monozygotic twins with inflammatory bowel disease. Whole-study results and caveats: Background noise in patient repertoires may stem from differing immunosuppressive treatments. Versus healthy twins, IBD patients showed fewer clonotypes shared with others, especially with disease activity. None of the different T cell subtypes could be distinguished from one another.

CDR3 size: 12 residues. Germline CDR1 MDHEN, CDR2 SYDVKM. A note on this clonotype: Antigen specificity is unknown.

TCRdb processed the 5' RACE reads again and assigns one entry to each CDR3 protein, with no DNA. Here the sample table reports about 160,000 distinct CDR3 sequences. Sequencing input: blood. The chain joins TRBV28 to TRBJ2-7. This sequence was found in a human donor with ulcerative colitis or Crohn's disease, or a healthy co-twin of an affected twin (not recorded which). CDR3 residues: CASGLKPREQYF.